These 3 T cell receptor beta chains were all obtained from the same sample, sequenced in a study of CD8 T cells in Susac syndrome (dated by TCRdb to the late 2010s). The protocol used for the library was the immunoSEQ multiplex PCR assay. RNA was extracted using the RNeasy kit, and about 0.45 to 1 ug of the RNA was reverse transcribed with random hexamers. TCRdb reprocessing: public reads trimmed at Q25 with fastp, clones called with MiXCR, in-frame beta chains kept. For every CDR3 protein sequence, its rows merge into one entry that carries the most common genes and DNA. Here the sample has fewer than 200,000 distinct CDR3 sequences; 94% occur a single time. In total, the top ten clones hold approximately 0.11% of the sample. Sequenced material: CD4+ T cells from PBMCs. The receptors shown here come from a human donor with Susac syndrome.

The CDR3 loop reads CASSPRRGNQPQHF. CDR3 DNA: TGTGCCAGCTCACCGCGGAGGGGCAATCAGCCCCAGCATTTT. The chain employs TRBV18 and TRBJ1-5, with D uncertain. Per germline, CDR1 KGHSH and CDR2 LQKENI. The CDR3 has 14 amino acids. Between the trimmed V and J ends, which lost 3 bases and 2 bases, there was a span of 8 bases.

The rearrangement uses TRBV9 and TRBJ2-5; 11 bases agree with TRBD2. V shed 0 bases and J 5 bases; nucleotides not matched to a gene: 6. CDR3 length: 16 residues. In germline, CDR1 is SGDLS, CDR2 YYNGEE. CDR3 region: CASSVGLAGGGETQYF. The CDR3 nucleotides read TGTGCCAGCAGCGTAGGGCTAGCGGGGGGAGGTGAGACCCAGTACTTC.

The V gene is TRBV24-1, the J gene TRBJ1-5; D unresolved. CDR1 KGHDR and CDR2 SFDVKD come from the germline V gene. The CDR3 is made up of 18 amino acids. V lost 8 bases to trimming and J lost 3 bases, with 25 bases between them. CDR3 nucleotides: TGTGCCACCAACCTGTCGGGATCAGACCCCATAGTCAATCAGCCCCAGCATTTT. This encodes CATNLSGSDPIVNQPQHF.